Presented here are 30 T cell receptor beta chains from one specimen sequenced in a study of metastatic and nonmetastatic thyroid tumors. All patients reached thyroid surgery having received no treatment beforehand. TCRdb re-analyzed the PCR reads through MiXCR. The data contain over 25,000 clones, roughly 14% of them singletons. Source material: blood. The origin of the receptors is a male donor with papillary thyroid cancer or a benign thyroid nodule (not recorded which). Some clones in this sample may be carry-over from other donors' samples.

In its sample, this clone was seen many times. The chain joins TRBV7-8 to TRBJ2-2, with a tentative D call TRBD1 (6 bases). The CDR3 contains 14 residues. V shed 1 base and J shed 6 bases, with 9 bases lying between them. In germline, CDR1 is SGHVS, CDR2 FQNEAQ. The CDR3 spells CASSLEQGAGELFF. The CDR3, as DNA: TGTGCCAGCAGCTTAGAACAGGGCGCCGGGGAGCTGTTTTTT. The full variable domain, in which reference TRBV7-8 and TRBJ2-2 provide the parts outside the CDR3, is GAGVSQSPRYKVAKRGQDVALRCDPISGHVSLFWYQQALGQGPEFLTYFQNEAQLDKSGLPSDRFFAERPEGSVSTLKIQRTQQEDSAVYLCASSLEQGAGELFFGEGSRLTVL.

For this clone: Germline and junction disagree at one end, which may indicate a read error. The chain joins TRBV4-1 to TRBJ2-3, with D perhaps matching TRBD2 (5 bases). The CDR3 is made up of 16 amino acids. Germline values: CDR1 MGHRA, CDR2 YSYEKL. CDR3 DNA: TGCGCCAGCAGCCACACACCAGACGGGAACACAGATACACAGTATTTT. Translating it yields CASSHTPDGNTDTQYF.

Ten or more counts support this clone. The chain couples TRBV19 to TRBJ2-7; D is ambiguous. CDR3 length equals 13 residues. The V end lost 1 base, the J end lost 1 base, and 5 bases lay between the germline ends. Germline V gene data show CDR1 as LNHDA and CDR2 as SQIVND (reference sequence). In DNA, the CDR3 is TGTGCCAGTAGTATAGTCCCTTCCTACGAGCAGTACTTC. Protein product: CASSIVPSYEQYF.

This clone was counted between two and nine times. Since the CDR3 does not end with the conserved phenylalanine or tryptophan, this likely comes from a read error. This chain connects TRBV6-1 to TRBJ2-5; 8 bases map to TRBD2. This CDR3 has 12 amino acids. J was trimmed by 5 bases and V by 9 bases; bases with no gene match: 5. From germline, CDR1 is MNHNS and CDR2 SASEGT. The CDR3 protein is CASLTSEETQYL. CDR3 coding DNA: TGTGCCAGTTTGACTAGCGAGGAGACCCAGTACCTC.

This clone was recorded at least ten times. The genes are TRBV3-1 and TRBJ1-6; D gene uncertain. Trimming pared 0 bases from V and 8 bases from J, leaving 14 bases between. CDR3 length: 16 amino acids. Germline V gives CDR1 LGHDT, CDR2 YNNKEL (reference sequence). CDR3 sequence (DNA): TGTGCCAGCAGCCAAGATCTCGGGGTCGGCGATTCACCCCTCCACTTT. This sequence encodes CASSQDLGVGDSPLHF.

This clone was detected only a few times. This sequence joins TRBV2 and TRBJ1-2; 7 bases fit TRBD1. Germline-derived CDR1 and CDR2 are SNHLY and FYNNEI. CDR3 length: 14 residues. Trimming took 7 bases from V and 7 from J; bases not matched to a gene: 12. The CDR3 DNA is TGTGCCAGCATTTCTAGGACAGGTTGCCCTGGCTACACCTTC. Amino acids: CASISRTGCPGYTF.

This clone appeared many times. The J gene is TRBJ1-1, the V gene TRBV30; maybe TRBD1 (5 bases). V was clipped by 2 bases and J by 4 bases, with 11 bases between them. The CDR3 extends over 13 amino acids. In germline, CDR1 is GTSNPN, CDR2 SVGIG (reference sequence). CDR3 in amino acids: CAWSRLGGTEAFF. CDR3 DNA sequence: TGTGCCTGGAGTAGACTGGGGGGCACTGAAGCTTTCTTT.

This clone was seen only a few times. This sequence joins TRBV2 and TRBJ2-2, with D unresolved. Germline V gene sequence: CDR1 SNHLY, CDR2 FYNNEI. The CDR3 extends over 13 amino acids. Deletions cut 7 bases from V and 1 base from J, with 7 bases between. This chain's CDR3 is CASTGQNTGELFF. The CDR3 nucleotides are TGTGCCAGCACCGGGCAGAACACCGGGGAGCTGTTTTTT.

This clone was detected a few times. The J gene is TRBJ1-1, the V gene TRBV2; 7 nucleotides match TRBD1. The germline gives CDR1 SNHLY, CDR2 FYNNEI. The ends lost 8 bases at V and 2 bases at J; junction bases unmatched: 11. The CDR3 is made up of 15 amino acids. CDR3: CASVRSGTANTEAFF. CDR3 DNA sequence: TGTGCCAGCGTCCGGTCCGGGACAGCCAACACTGAAGCTTTCTTT.

Here the CDR3 reads CASVRNRGGNEQFF. CDR3 nucleotide sequence: TGTGCCAGCGTGCGTAACAGGGGGGGGAATGAGCAGTTCTTC. V usage is TRBV27 and J usage is TRBJ2-1, with TRBD1 as a possible D gene (8 bases). V lost 8 bases and J lost 7, with 18 bases in between. The V gene's germline CDR1 is MNHEY and CDR2 SMNVEV (reference sequence). The CDR3 consists of 14 residues.

This clone was counted ten times or more. The V and J genes are TRBV12-3 or TRBV12-4 and TRBJ2-1; TRBD2 agrees at 7 bases. The CDR3 sequence is 15 residues long. J lost 2 bases, V lost 3 bases, and 4 bases had no gene match. The CDR3 reads CASSFAGLPYNEQFF. The CDR3 coding sequence is TGTGCCAGCAGTTTTGCGGGACTACCCTACAATGAGCAGTTCTTC.

The sample holds many counts of this clone. The chain employs TRBV30 and TRBJ1-6; tentative D call: TRBD1 (5 bases). The CDR3 is 16 amino acids. V dropped 0 bases and J dropped 8 bases, with 17 bases sitting between them. The germline CDR1 and CDR2 sequences are GTSNPN and SVGIG (reference sequence). This CDR3 is CAWSVPGTVTHSPLHF. Here the CDR3 DNA reads TGTGCCTGGAGTGTCCCAGGGACCGTGACTCATTCACCCCTCCACTTT.

This clone was found many times. J is TRBJ2-7 and V is TRBV12-3 or TRBV12-4; the D call may be TRBD1 or TRBD2 (5 bases each). CDR3 length: 14 amino acids. V was cut by 6 bases and J by 7 bases, with 19 bases left in between. The CDR3 loop is CASRRWGNSGEQYF. In DNA, the CDR3 is TGTGCCAGCAGACGATGGGGGAACTCGGGGGAGCAGTACTTC.

By share, this clone ranks as medium-sized. The rearrangement joins TRBV4-1 to TRBJ1-4; D gene uncertain. The CDR3 sequence is 14 residues long. V lost 6 bases and J 8 bases, leaving 16 bases between the germline ends. Germline CDR1 is MGHRA and CDR2 is YSYEKL. The CDR3 DNA reads TGCGCCAGCAGTCCTAAGATAGGTGGGGAAAAACTGTTTTTT. It yields the protein CASSPKIGGEKLFF.

This clone has a count of ten or more. The chain is built from TRBV19 and TRBJ2-5, with 8 bases lining up with TRBD1. Losses at the gene ends were 6 bases for V and 5 bases for J; bases not matched to a gene: 8. CDR1 LNHDA and CDR2 SQIVND come from the germline V gene (reference sequence). This CDR3 spans 14 amino acids. The CDR3 DNA reads TGTGCCAGTAGGGCCCAGGGGGCGCGGGAGACCCAGTACTTC. This sequence encodes CASRAQGARETQYF.

At least ten counts were recorded for this clone. The chain employs TRBV6-1 and TRBJ2-3, with 12 positions matching TRBD2. V shed 6 bases and J 4 bases; nucleotides not matched to a gene: 8. Germline V gene data show CDR1 as MNHNS and CDR2 as SASEGT. The CDR3 has 16 amino acids. The CDR3 region has the DNA TGTGCCAGCAGCGTGACTAGCGGGGGTGGATCAGATACGCAGTATTTT. Protein: CASSVTSGGGSDTQYF.

This clone was found many times. J is TRBJ2-7 and V is TRBV19, with a possible D match to TRBD1 (7 bases). Germline values: CDR1 LNHDA, CDR2 SQIVND (reference sequence). V was shortened by 2 bases and J by 5 bases, with 13 bases between the two germline ends. The CDR3 loop spans 14 amino acids. CDR3 protein: CASSINRGGDEQYF. The DNA for the CDR3 is TGTGCCAGTAGTATAAACAGGGGAGGCGACGAGCAGTACTTC.

The chain carries TRBV4-2 and TRBJ2-1; no clear D gene. The CDR3 is made up of 16 amino acids. The V gene's germline CDR1 is LGHNA and CDR2 YNFKEQ. Between the trimmed V and J ends, which lost 3 bases and 4 bases, there was a span of 16 bases. The CDR3 sequence: CASSQVGPPAYNEQFF. DNA of the CDR3: TGTGCCAGCAGCCAGGTGGGTCCCCCCGCTTACAATGAGCAGTTCTTC.

J is TRBJ2-1 and V is TRBV19; the D call may be TRBD1 or TRBD2 (5 bases each). Germline V gene data show CDR1 as LNHDA and CDR2 as SQIVND (reference sequence). V was pared by 7 bases and J by 5 bases, with 21 bases between. The CDR3 covers 16 residues. CDR3 DNA: TGTGCCAGTATGCCTCCGGGACGTACTCTTCACAATGAGCAGTTCTTC. Amino acids: CASMPPGRTLHNEQFF.

Relative to its sample, this clone is medium-sized. V and J are TRBV6-1 and TRBJ2-1; 14 bases match TRBD2. The length of the CDR3 is 16 residues. CDR1 MNHNS and CDR2 SASEGT come from the germline V gene. Losses at the gene ends were 6 bases for V and 8 bases for J; bases not matched to a gene: 9. The CDR3 sequence: CASSRLAGGPGDEQFF. Written as DNA, the CDR3 is TGTGCCAGCAGCCGACTAGCGGGGGGGCCCGGCGATGAGCAGTTCTTC.

This clone was observed a handful of times. It may be a read error: a sequence one base away is much more abundant. Other DNA sequences in the sample encode the same CDR3. This chain links TRBV27 with TRBJ2-3, with no clear D. The CDR3 is made up of 15 amino acids. Germline CDR1 and CDR2: MNHEY and SMNVEV (reference sequence). V dropped 2 bases and J dropped 3 bases, with 12 bases sitting between them. The DNA for the CDR3 is TGTGCCAGCAGTTTACGGCCCTTTGGGACAGATACGCAGTATTTT. It specifies CASSLRPFGTDTQYF.

Ten or more counts support this clone. The J gene is TRBJ2-5, the V gene TRBV13; D might be TRBD2 (6 bases). Looked up from germline, CDR1 is PRHDT and CDR2 is FYEKMQ (reference sequence). The CDR3 has 17 residues. Trimming removed 4 bases at V and 2 bases at J, with 20 bases between. Written as DNA, the CDR3 is TGTGCCAGCAGCTCGCTGTCAACCCCGGGGGTTCAAGAGACCCAGTACTTC. Translation: CASSSLSTPGVQETQYF.

This clone was counted at least ten times. The J gene is TRBJ2-1, the V gene TRBV28; D unclear. The length of the CDR3 is 11 residues. Germline V gives CDR1 MDHEN, CDR2 SYDVKM. V lost 3 bases, J lost 8 bases, and 5 bases lay in between. This CDR3 reads CASSLRDEQFF. CDR3 nucleotide sequence: TGTGCCAGCAGTTTGCGAGATGAGCAGTTCTTC.

This clone has at least ten counts. The chain has TRBV27 and TRBJ1-5; 7 nucleotides match TRBD1. After removal of 5 bases from V and 4 bases from J, the junction contained 5 bases not matched to a gene. Germline assignment: CDR1 MNHEY and CDR2 SMNVEV (reference sequence). CDR3 size: 14 residues. The CDR3 loop is CASSPIQGNQPQHF. CDR3 bases: TGTGCCAGCAGTCCTATACAGGGGAATCAGCCCCAGCATTTT.

This clone is medium-sized in the sample. This chain links TRBV6-1 with TRBJ2-7; 11 bases fit TRBD2. The V gene end was trimmed by 4 bases and the J gene end by 0 bases; junction bases not matched to a gene: 2. CDR1 is MNHNS and CDR2 is SASEGT in the germline V gene. This CDR3 is built from 15 residues. The CDR3 loop is CASSGLAGSSYEQYF. The CDR3, as DNA: TGTGCCAGCAGTGGACTAGCGGGGAGCTCCTACGAGCAGTACTTC.

This clone showed up many times. The chain carries TRBV5-5 and TRBJ1-2, with D maybe TRBD1 (6 bases). CDR1 and CDR2 from the germline V gene are SGHKS and YYEKEE (reference sequence). The V end was cut by 1 base, the J end by 4 bases, with 14 bases between. This CDR3 is 15 amino acids long. CDR3 nucleotides: TGTGCCAGCAGCTTGAAGACAGGACCGGTCTATGGCTACACCTTC. Residues: CASSLKTGPVYGYTF.

As to this clone: This may arise from a read error, as a much more abundant clone is one base away. In this CDR3 the conserved last residue, phenylalanine or tryptophan, is missing, so a read error is likely. The V call is TRBV7-7, the J call TRBJ2-3; TRBD2 matches at 8 bases. The CDR3 consists of 15 residues. Trimming at V came to 5 bases and at J to 8 bases, leaving 12 bases not matched to a gene. CDR1 is SSHAT, CDR2 FNYEAQ, per germline (reference sequence). The CDR3 loop reads CASSPDAAGGGTQYL. The CDR3 region has the DNA TGTGCCAGCAGCCCAGATGCGGCGGGAGGCGGTACGCAGTATCTT.

This clone was seen at least ten times. DNA for the CDR3: TGTGCCAGCTGGCGGTGGTCACGGGGCACAGATACGCAGTATTTT. It translates to CASWRWSRGTDTQYF. This sequence joins TRBV6-1 and TRBJ2-3; D is uncertain. The germline V gene has CDR1 MNHNS and CDR2 SASEGT. The CDR3 consists of 15 residues. Deletions cut 8 bases from V and 1 base from J, with 16 bases between.

Only a few counts were recorded for this clone. The CDR3: CASSPGDTEAFF. The CDR3 region has the DNA TGTGCCAGCAGCCCTGGGGACACTGAAGCTTTCTTT. This chain joins TRBV5-6 and TRBJ1-1; no definite D call. Germline CDR1 reads SGHDT; CDR2 reads YYEEEE. V was trimmed by 4 bases and J by 3 bases, leaving 7 bases between them. This CDR3 spans 12 amino acids.

With respect to this clone: This may stem from a read error, because a much larger clone lies one nucleotide away. This sample includes further DNA sequences coding for the same CDR3. The genes are TRBV10-2 and TRBJ2-5; D is undetermined. Germline values: CDR1 WSHSY, CDR2 SAAADI. The CDR3 is 11 amino acids. CDR3 sequence (DNA): TGCGCCAGCAGCCCCCAAGAAACCCAGTACTTC. Its translation is CASSPQETQYF.